The 29 T cell receptor beta chains listed next were all sequenced from one sample in a study of cytomegalovirus exposure and HLA in healthy donors. Vbeta (60) and Jbeta (13) primers were used in the PCR. Sequenced by immunoSEQ multiplex PCR; TCRdb stores in-frame clones only, minus some. Found here are 130,000 or so clones, about 80% of them singletons; the top ten hold 1.9%. The sample comprised PBMCs. These receptors originate from a woman aged 40 to 49 in good health and CMV-seronegative.

The gene calls are TRBV11-3 and TRBJ2-1, with TRBD1 matching 12 bases. The J segment lost 7 bases and the V segment lost 8 bases, leaving 6 bases of the junction unmatched. Germline CDR1 reads SGHNT; CDR2 reads YENEEA. This CDR3 has 14 residues. CDR3 residues: CASDPGQGANEQFF. CDR3 nucleotide sequence: TGTGCCAGCGATCCGGGACAGGGGGCTAATGAGCAGTTCTTC. Complete variable domain (other parts from reference TRBV11-3 and TRBJ2-1): EAGVVQSPRYKIIEKKQPVAFWCNPISGHNTLYWYLQNLGQGPELLIRYENEEAVDDSQLPKDRFSAERLKGVDSTLKIQPAELGDSAVYLCASDPGQGANEQFFGPGTRLTVL.

For this clone: A junction boundary mismatches the germline segment, possibly from a read error. The V and J genes are TRBV7-9 and TRBJ2-1, with D perhaps TRBD2 (6 bases). The V gene's germline CDR1 is SEHNR and CDR2 FQNEAQ (reference sequence). The CDR3 covers 15 residues. The DNA for the CDR3 is TGTTCCAGCAGCTTAACGGGAGTTAGGAACCAGGAGCAGTTCTTC. Translation: CSSSLTGVRNQEQFF.

The J gene is TRBJ1-5, the V gene TRBV27; D ambiguous. Trimming shortened V by 2 bases and J by 7 bases, and 12 bases separated the two germline ends. This CDR3 has 14 residues. Germline V gives CDR1 MNHEY, CDR2 SMNVEV (reference sequence). CDR3 residues: CASSLNSLQQPQHF. As DNA, the CDR3 is TGTGCCAGCAGTTTAAATTCCCTACAGCAGCCCCAGCATTTT.

This clone appeared a few times. The gene calls are TRBV28 and TRBJ1-1, with 9 bases that match TRBD1. The V gene end was trimmed by 6 bases and the J gene end by 10 bases; junction bases not matched to a gene: 12. Germline CDR1 MDHEN, CDR2 SYDVKM. The CDR3 has 14 residues. CDR3 sequence: CASRSTRTGVRAFF. The CDR3 DNA reads TGTGCCAGCAGGTCGACACGGACAGGGGTTCGAGCTTTCTTT.

The chain uses TRBV7-9 and TRBJ2-7; D gene unclear. Germline V lookup: CDR1 SEHNR, CDR2 FQNEAQ (reference sequence). The V end lost 6 bases, the J end lost 3 bases, and 15 bases lay between the germline ends. There are 14 residues in the CDR3. The CDR3 spells CASSLKESSYEQYF. As DNA, the CDR3 is TGTGCCAGCAGTCTAAAGGAGTCTAGCTACGAGCAGTACTTC. The full variable domain, completed using reference TRBV7-9 and TRBJ2-7, is DTGVSQNPRHKITKRGQNVTFRCDPISEHNRLYWYRQTLGQGPEFLTYFQNEAQLEKSRLLSDRFSAERPKGSFSTLEIQRTEQGDSAMYLCASSLKESSYEQYFGPGTRLTVT.

The chain couples TRBV4-2 to TRBJ2-5, with no clear D. TRBJ2-7 matches the DNA end more closely, so the J call is doubtful. The CDR3 runs to 14 residues. Per the germline V gene, CDR1 is LGHNA and CDR2 is YNFKEQ. Here the CDR3 DNA reads TGTGCCAGCAGCCAGTCAGCTTTCGACTACGAGCAGTACTTC. It yields the protein CASSQSAFDYEQYF.

J is TRBJ1-2 and V is TRBV28, with 12 bases identical to TRBD1. The CDR3 consists of 15 residues. Germline CDR1 MDHEN, CDR2 SYDVKM. Trimming at V came to 5 bases and at J to 8 bases, leaving 9 bases not matched to a gene. CDR3 protein: CASSPQGQGARGYTF. For the CDR3, the DNA is TGTGCCAGCAGTCCCCAGGGACAGGGGGCTCGGGGCTACACCTTC.

The chain employs TRBV6-1 and TRBJ2-7; 10 bases line up with TRBD2. From germline, CDR1 is MNHNS and CDR2 SASEGT. This CDR3 region has 17 residues. V lost 3 bases and J lost 1; bases outside the gene matches: 9. This CDR3 is CASSDGPAGGPSYEQYF. CDR3 sequence (DNA): TGTGCCAGCAGTGACGGACCAGCGGGAGGGCCTTCCTACGAGCAGTACTTC.

The rearrangement joins TRBV5-1 to TRBJ2-3, with D perhaps TRBD1 (6 bases). The CDR3 is 15 amino acids. Germline CDR1 is SGHRS and CDR2 is YFSETQ. Deletions cut 3 bases from V and 4 bases from J, with 15 bases between. The CDR3 here is CASSYSGTTSDTQYF. The CDR3, as DNA: TGCGCCAGCAGCTACTCCGGGACAACCTCAGATACGCAGTATTTT.

The chain employs TRBV10-3 and TRBJ2-7; 9 bases are a match to TRBD1. From germline, CDR1 is ENHRY and CDR2 SYGVKD. After removal of 10 bases from V and 2 bases from J, the junction contained 6 bases not matched to a gene. The CDR3 is made up of 13 amino acids. The CDR3 protein is CATAGQGAYEQYF. The CDR3 coding sequence is TGTGCCACCGCGGGACAGGGTGCCTACGAGCAGTACTTC.

V usage is TRBV27 and J usage is TRBJ2-7; possible D gene TRBD2, 6 bases. The V gene lost 5 bases and the J gene lost 4 bases, with 18 bases spanning the gap. This CDR3 has 15 residues. Germline V lookup: CDR1 MNHEY, CDR2 SMNVEV (reference sequence). The CDR3 DNA reads TGTGCCAGCAGTGGGGGGACCACCCCCATATACGAGCAGTACTTC. This sequence encodes CASSGGTTPIYEQYF.

J is TRBJ1-5 and V is TRBV6-4; 7 bases are shared with TRBD1. The CDR3 runs to 16 residues. Losses at the gene ends were 7 bases for V and 9 bases for J; bases not matched to a gene: 18. Germline V gives CDR1 MRHNA, CDR2 SNTAGT. The CDR3 sequence: CASNHQARGHWWPQHF. CDR3 nucleotide sequence: TGTGCCAGCAATCACCAAGCGAGGGGGCACTGGTGGCCCCAGCATTTT.

The V gene is TRBV11-2, the J gene TRBJ2-5; 7 bases match TRBD2. The last part of the DNA fits TRBJ2-7 better; the J call may be wrong. Germline CDR1 reads SGHAT; CDR2 reads FQNNGV. The CDR3 runs to 15 residues. CDR3 sequence reads: CASSLVGTNPYEQYF. In DNA, the CDR3 is TGTGCCAGCAGCTTAGTGGGGACTAACCCCTACGAGCAGTACTTC.

The rearrangement joins TRBV5-6 to TRBJ2-5; D uncertain. Trimming stripped 4 bases from V and 5 bases from J, with 15 bases between. This CDR3 region has 14 residues. The germline V gene has CDR1 SGHDT and CDR2 YYEEEE. The CDR3 loop reads CASSPTRLRETQYF. CDR3 nucleotides: TGTGCCAGCAGCCCCACTCGGTTGCGGGAGACCCAGTACTTC.

This sequence joins TRBV2 and TRBJ2-6, with 9 bases lining up with TRBD2. CDR3 length: 16 amino acids. The germline gives CDR1 SNHLY, CDR2 FYNNEI. Trimming cost V 4 bases and J 2 bases; bases outside gene matches: 3. CDR3 in DNA: TGTGCCAGCAGTGTAGCGGGAGCGGCTGGGGCCAACGTCCTGACTTTC. Protein sequence: CASSVAGAAGANVLTF.

The gene calls are TRBV5-1 and TRBJ2-3, with TRBD1 as a possible D gene (6 bases). The germline V gene has CDR1 SGHRS and CDR2 YFSETQ. This CDR3 has 14 residues. V lost 4 bases and J 2 bases, leaving 11 bases between the germline ends. Here the CDR3 reads CASSIQGPTDTQYF. The CDR3 DNA reads as TGCGCCAGCAGCATACAGGGACCCACAGATACGCAGTATTTT.

CDR3 in amino acids: CASSSVGTGGFVDTEAFF. Written as DNA, the CDR3 is TGTGCCAGCAGTTCGGTCGGGACAGGGGGTTTCGTGGACACTGAAGCTTTCTTT. V usage is TRBV27 and J usage is TRBJ1-1, with 11 bases lining up with TRBD1. Germline V lookup: CDR1 MNHEY, CDR2 SMNVEV (reference sequence). The CDR3 length is 18 residues. J gave up 3 bases and V 4 bases, and 13 bases lay outside the gene matches.

The genes are TRBV15 and TRBJ2-2; 10 bases agree with TRBD2. This CDR3 contains 16 residues. Germline assignment: CDR1 LNHNV and CDR2 YYDKDF (reference sequence). The J segment lost 4 bases and the V segment lost 2 bases, leaving 4 bases of the junction unmatched. CDR3 coding DNA: TGTGCCACCAGCAGAACTAGCGGGAAGCGCACCGGGGAGCTGTTTTTT. The encoded protein is CATSRTSGKRTGELFF.

The chain combines TRBV28 with TRBJ1-5; D unresolved. The CDR3 covers 15 residues. With 4 bases removed from V and 4 bases from J, the gap between germline ends came to 14 bases. From germline, CDR1 is MDHEN and CDR2 SYDVKM. The CDR3 sequence is CASSSRLGLNQPQHF. The CDR3 bases are TGTGCCAGCAGTTCGAGACTAGGTTTGAATCAGCCCCAGCATTTT.

V is TRBV28 and J is TRBJ1-2; D call uncertain. V lost 2 bases and J lost 0, with 16 bases in between. Germline values: CDR1 MDHEN, CDR2 SYDVKM. This CDR3 comprises 17 residues. The CDR3 DNA is TGTGCCAGCAGTTTAGGGGATCTGCGGGTAACTAACTATGGCTACACCTTC. Translation: CASSLGDLRVTNYGYTF.

The CDR3 region is CASSPRTGGASEAFF. In nucleotides, the CDR3 is TGTGCCAGTAGTCCACGGACAGGGGGCGCGTCTGAAGCTTTCTTT. V usage is TRBV19 and J usage is TRBJ1-1; 11 bases match TRBD1. There are 15 residues in the CDR3. V gave up 5 bases and J gave up 6 bases; unmatched junction bases: 8. CDR1 and CDR2 from the germline V gene are LNHDA and SQIVND (reference sequence). Variable domain in full (rest from reference TRBV19 and TRBJ1-1): DGGITQSPKYLFRKEGQNVTLSCEQNLNHDAMYWYRQDPGQGLRLIYYSQIVNDFQKGDIAEGYSVSREKKESFPLTVTSAQKNPTAFYLCASSPRTGGASEAFFGQGTRLTVV.

In regard to this clone: The germline gene is not matched at one end of the junction; a read error may be the cause. The chain uses TRBV5-4 and TRBJ2-3; D unclear. The CDR3 runs 12 residues. Germline CDR1 SGHNT, CDR2 YYREEE (reference sequence). The CDR3: CASSFFTNTQYF. DNA for the CDR3: TGTGCCAGCAGCTTTTTCACAAATACGCAGTATTTT.

V usage is TRBV6-5 and J usage is TRBJ2-1; TRBD1 is a possible D gene (5 bases). Germline V CDR1 and CDR2: MNHEY, SVGAGI. V was pared by 2 bases and J by 7 bases, with 15 bases between. CDR3 length: 15 residues. The CDR3 protein is CASSYVQGLPNEQFF. CDR3 nucleotide sequence: TGTGCCAGCAGTTACGTTCAGGGTTTACCTAATGAGCAGTTCTTC.

The chain has TRBV28 and TRBJ2-7; D remains unclear. The CDR3 sequence is 13 residues long. Germline CDR1 reads MDHEN; CDR2 reads SYDVKM. The V end was cut by 7 bases, the J end by 5 bases, with 15 bases between. The DNA for the CDR3 is TGTGCCAGCACCCTGCGGAACTGGGACGAGCAGTACTTC. This gives the protein CASTLRNWDEQYF.

The V call is TRBV5-1, the J call TRBJ2-7; D is uncertain. Germline assignment: CDR1 SGHRS and CDR2 YFSETQ. V was pared by 4 bases and J by 2 bases, with 13 bases between. CDR3 length: 14 amino acids. CDR3 DNA: TGCGCCAGCAGCCTCCTGCAGATGACCTACGAGCAGTACTTC. Encoded protein: CASSLLQMTYEQYF.

The rearrangement joins TRBV19 to TRBJ2-1; 10 bases line up with TRBD2. Unmatched junction bases numbered 5, after V lost 6 bases and J lost 3 bases. CDR3 length equals 15 residues. Germline CDR1 and CDR2: LNHDA and SQIVND (reference sequence). CDR3 DNA: TGTGCCAGTAGCCTACTAGCGGGAAACTACAATGAGCAGTTCTTC. Protein: CASSLLAGNYNEQFF.

V is TRBV18 and J is TRBJ1-1; the D gene is possibly TRBD1 (6 bases). The germline V gene has CDR1 KGHSH and CDR2 LQKENI. The CDR3 loop spans 14 amino acids. V lost 8 bases to trimming and J lost 0 bases, with 13 bases between them. CDR3 nucleotides: TGTGCCAGCCAACTCCAGGGGCTGAACACTGAAGCTTTCTTT. The encoded protein is CASQLQGLNTEAFF.

Comments on this clone: Other DNA sequences of this sample code for an identical CDR3. The J gene is TRBJ2-7, the V gene TRBV7-9; 9 bases fit TRBD1. Germline lookup yields CDR1 SEHNR and CDR2 FQNEAQ (reference sequence). Trimming removed 5 bases from V and 4 bases from J; junction bases left unmatched: 6. This CDR3 contains 14 residues. The CDR3 region has the DNA TGTGCCAGCAGCCCGACAGGGGGTGCTTACGAGCAGTACTTC. Translating gives CASSPTGGAYEQYF.

The chain's CDR3 is CASSRQGARDIQYF. For the CDR3, the DNA is TGCGCCAGCAGCCGTCAGGGGGCGCGTGACATTCAGTACTTC. The chain is built from TRBV4-3 and TRBJ2-4; 8 nucleotides match TRBD1. V shed 4 bases, J shed 8 bases, and the junction held 7 bases outside the gene matches. This CDR3 is 14 amino acids long. The germline V gene has CDR1 LGHNA and CDR2 YSLEER.